The 2 T cell receptor beta chains below were found in one sample sequenced in a study of T cells in Graves' hyperthyroidism and ophthalmopathy. Regions amplified from RNA transcripts were the TCR beta CDR3 regions. TCR CDR3 regions were first amplified by RT-PCR with HTBI primers. Each CDR3 protein gets one entry after TCRdb re-called the multiplex PCR reads with MiXCR. This repertoire shows around 250,000 distinct CDR3 sequences, 13% to 15% found once; its top ten account for about 14%. The material sequenced was blood. These receptors were obtained from a middle-aged woman with Graves' hyperthyroidism that later progressed to Graves' ophthalmopathy.

The table lists this clonotype with many counts. This rearrangement joins TRBV6-2 or TRBV6-3 to TRBJ1-6; D gene uncertain. The germline CDR1 and CDR2 sequences are MNHEY and SVGEGT. CDR3 length: 12 residues. Trimming removed 5 bases at V and 14 bases at J, with 13 bases between. The CDR3 loop reads CASSVTPGALHF. The CDR3 nucleotides read TGTGCCAGCAGTGTGACCCCAGGAGCCCTCCACTTT.

This clonotype was observed many times. The chain has TRBV19 and TRBJ2-1; 9 bases line up with TRBD1. V lost 9 bases and J lost 5; bases outside the gene matches: 5. The CDR3 runs to 13 residues. Germline CDR1 reads LNHDA; CDR2 reads SQIVND (reference sequence). The CDR3 DNA reads TGTGCCAGAAGGGACAGGGCGGACAATGAGCAGTTCTTC. Translating it yields CARRDRADNEQFF. Drawing the rest from reference TRBV19 and TRBJ2-1, the complete variable domain is DGGITQSPKYLFRKEGQNVTLSCEQNLNHDAMYWYRQDPGQGLRLIYYSQIVNDFQKGDIAEGYSVSREKKESFPLTVTSAQKNPTAFYLCARRDRADNEQFFGPGTRLTVL.